This T cell receptor beta chain derives from a study of cytomegalovirus exposure and HLA in healthy donors. The wider study: Researchers previously reported finding more than 100 million unique TCR beta sequences from around 200 million T cells. Study results and limitations: About 87% or about 30% of the time was how often most TCR beta V segments were productive, according to an earlier analysis.

Use of 60 Vbeta and 13 Jbeta primers characterized the PCR. Measured with immunoSEQ multiplex PCR; TCRdb has only the in-frame clones, and not every one. The data show 100,000 or so clones, under 80% seen once. In the case of this clone: The antigen is unknown.

The CDR3 is 11 residues long. CDR1 and CDR2 from the germline V gene are MDHEN and SYDVKM. J was trimmed by 11 bases and V by 3 bases; bases with no gene match: 3. The chain couples TRBV28 to TRBJ1-1, with 7 nucleotides matching TRBD1. The sample comprised PBMCs. This TCR derives from a woman in her twenties or thirties in good health and CMV-seronegative. Here the CDR3 reads CASSFRGAAFF. The CDR3 DNA reads TGTGCCAGCAGTTTCAGGGGGGCGGCTTTCTTT.